This T cell receptor beta chain comes out of a study of T-cell memory formation after mild COVID-19. The ends were cut back, 3 bases at V and 5 bases at J, with 13 bases in the middle. The CDR3 is 14 amino acids. The germline V gene encodes CDR1 MNHEY and CDR2 SMNVEV (reference sequence). TCRdb re-called the 5' RACE reads with MiXCR, one entry per CDR3 protein. The sample shows 150,000 to 200,000 distinct CDR3 sequences, roughly 28% of them seen only once. The source of this sequence is an adult woman who had mild COVID-19 (a few samples of this study predate the infection). Cell type and time point are not known. The rearrangement links TRBV27 to TRBJ1-1; D may be TRBD1 (6 bases). Specimen: PBMCs or a T cell subset sorted from them (not recorded which). The CDR3 protein is CASSFQQGGTEAFF. Here the CDR3 DNA reads TGTGCCAGCAGTTTCCAACAGGGAGGGACTGAAGCTTTCTTT.